This entry describes one T cell receptor beta chain. Its matching antigen is unknown. Produced via immunoSEQ multiplex PCR; TCRdb's table is partial and in-frame only. The sample lists fewer than 85,000 clones, 83% occurring once. This entry comes from a study of T cell responses to AZD1222 COVID-19 vaccine. General study findings and limits: The study identified only five or six AZD1222 recipients as seropositive at baseline. Reportedly, close to half of spike-specific TCRs are directed against unmutated variant regions.

V lost 0 bases and J lost 8, with 7 bases in between. The CDR3 length is 12 residues. Germline V CDR1 and CDR2: MNHEY, SVGAGI. Source: peripheral blood, taken 28 days after the second AZD1222 dose. The J gene is TRBJ1-1, the V gene TRBV6-5, with D maybe TRBD1 (6 bases). The TCR was taken from an adult who received the AZD1222 COVID-19 vaccine. The CDR3 protein is CASSYSGGEAFF. The CDR3 DNA reads TGTGCCAGCAGTTACTCAGGGGGAGAAGCTTTCTTT.